One sample yielded the 15 T cell receptor beta chains listed below, sequenced in a study of blood T cell repertoires in COVID-19. Here immunoSEQ multiplex PCR was the method, and the copy in TCRdb shows in-frame clones only, minus some. The table has about 220,000 clones, approximately 84% seen once. Source material: peripheral blood. All receptors come from a woman aged 25 to 39 who had recovered from COVID-19.

The chain couples TRBV2 to TRBJ2-7, with TRBD2 identical over 9 bases. This CDR3 comprises 15 residues. After removal of 4 bases from V and 0 bases from J, the junction contained 4 bases not matched to a gene. Germline CDR1 SNHLY, CDR2 FYNNEI. The CDR3 spells CASSGASGDSYEQYF. The CDR3 DNA is TGTGCCAGCAGTGGAGCTAGCGGGGACTCCTACGAGCAGTACTTC.

The chain combines TRBV30 with TRBJ2-2; 12 nucleotides line up with TRBD2. The germline V gene has CDR1 GTSNPN and CDR2 SVGIG (reference sequence). The CDR3 totals 17 residues. Losses at the gene ends were 4 bases for V and 2 bases for J; bases not matched to a gene: 8. Here the CDR3 reads CAWTPWTSGVNTGELFF. CDR3 bases: TGTGCCTGGACCCCCTGGACTAGCGGGGTTAACACCGGGGAGCTGTTTTTT.

The V call is TRBV5-1, the J call TRBJ2-7, with D maybe TRBD2 (5 bases). CDR3 size: 13 residues. Deletions cut 5 bases from V and 3 bases from J, with 12 bases between. Germline CDR1 is SGHRS and CDR2 is YFSETQ. CDR3 in amino acids: CASRGGSVYEQYF. Here the CDR3 DNA reads TGCGCCAGCAGAGGTGGGAGTGTCTACGAGCAGTACTTC.

This clone has ten or more counts. V and J are TRBV30 and TRBJ1-2; the D is unclear. The CDR3 is made up of 14 amino acids. Per the germline V gene, CDR1 is GTSNPN and CDR2 is SVGIG (reference sequence). Between the trimmed V and J ends, which lost 2 bases and 0 bases, there was a span of 10 bases. The CDR3 region is CAWSSHGANYGYTF. The CDR3 DNA is TGTGCCTGGAGTTCACACGGGGCTAACTATGGCTACACCTTC.

This sequence joins TRBV7-9 and TRBJ2-7, with TRBD1 matching 10 bases. The length of the CDR3 is 16 residues. Germline assignment: CDR1 SEHNR and CDR2 FQNEAQ (reference sequence). V was clipped by 5 bases and J by 5 bases; unmatched bases: 12. In DNA, the CDR3 is TGTGCCAGCAGCCATAGCCCGGGACAGGGGAGGGACGAGCAGTACTTC. As protein: CASSHSPGQGRDEQYF. The full variable domain, with the rest looked up from reference TRBV7-9 and TRBJ2-7, is DTGVSQNPRHKITKRGQNVTFRCDPISEHNRLYWYRQTLGQGPEFLTYFQNEAQLEKSRLLSDRFSAERPKGSFSTLEIQRTEQGDSAMYLCASSHSPGQGRDEQYFGPGTRLTVT.

The genes are TRBV3-1 (or the pseudogene TRBV3-2) and TRBJ2-3, with 8 positions matching TRBD2. V was pared by 2 bases and J by 0 bases, with 4 bases of the junction left unmatched. Germline CDR1 is LGHDT and CDR2 is YNNKEL (reference sequence). The CDR3 has 16 amino acids. CDR3 protein: CASSQLAGPSTDTQYF. Here the CDR3 DNA reads TGTGCCAGCAGCCAACTAGCGGGCCCAAGCACAGATACGCAGTATTTT.

The chain joins TRBV18 to TRBJ2-6; 11 bases are a match to TRBD2. Germline CDR1 KGHSH, CDR2 LQKENI. This CDR3 has 17 residues. V lost 6 bases and J lost 0; bases outside the gene matches: 4. The CDR3 region is CASSRTSGPSGANVLTF. The DNA for the CDR3 is TGTGCCAGCTCCAGGACTAGCGGGCCCTCTGGGGCCAACGTCCTGACTTTC.

The chain links TRBV5-8 to TRBJ1-6; the D is unclear. Deletions cut 0 bases from V and 0 bases from J, with 7 bases between. Germline V gene sequence: CDR1 SGHTS, CDR2 YDEGEE. The CDR3 is 16 amino acids. This CDR3 is CASSLAGGSYNSPLHF. CDR3 bases: TGTGCCAGCAGCTTGGCCGGAGGCTCCTATAATTCACCCCTCCACTTT.

V usage is TRBV28 and J usage is TRBJ2-5; TRBD2 might be the D (5 bases). Looked up from germline, CDR1 is MDHEN and CDR2 is SYDVKM. The CDR3 is made up of 14 amino acids. V was clipped by 7 bases and J by 5 bases, with 17 bases between them. This chain's CDR3 is CASTPSSRRETQYF. The CDR3 bases are TGTGCCAGCACGCCTAGCTCTAGGCGCGAGACCCAGTACTTC.

This clone was seen just once. J is TRBJ2-7 and V is TRBV3-1 (or the pseudogene TRBV3-2), with 7 nucleotides matching TRBD1. The J segment lost 2 bases and the V segment lost 5 bases, leaving 9 bases of the junction unmatched. This CDR3 comprises 15 residues. In germline, CDR1 is LGHDT, CDR2 YNNKEL (reference sequence). In DNA, the CDR3 is TGTGCCAGCAGCGATCGACAGGGCAGTGCCTACGAGCAGTACTTC. This translates into CASSDRQGSAYEQYF.

CDR3 sequence reads: CASSEHDTGELFF. As DNA, the CDR3 is TGTGCCAGCAGTGAACATGACACCGGGGAGCTGTTTTTT. The gene calls are TRBV6-1 and TRBJ2-2; D uncertain. Germline loops: CDR1 MNHNS, CDR2 SASEGT. The CDR3 is 13 residues long. Trimming took off 2 bases at V and 3 bases at J, with 4 bases between the two ends.

The rearrangement uses TRBV25-1 and TRBJ1-4; possibly TRBD1 for D (5 bases). Between the trimmed V and J ends, which lost 6 bases and 9 bases, there was a span of 20 bases. The CDR3 sequence is 15 residues long. Germline V gene data show CDR1 as MGHDK and CDR2 as SYGVNS. The CDR3 DNA follows: TGTGCCAGCAGGCCTGAGCGGGCGAGGGGTCAAAAACTGTTTTTT. Amino acid sequence: CASRPERARGQKLFF.

This chain connects TRBV6-5 to TRBJ2-7, with D tentatively TRBD1 (6 bases). This CDR3 has 14 amino acids. V lost 7 bases, J lost 5 bases, and 18 bases lay in between. Germline-derived CDR1 and CDR2 are MNHEY and SVGAGI. The CDR3 spells CASMGWTEGNEQYF. DNA for the CDR3: TGTGCCAGCATGGGATGGACAGAGGGCAACGAGCAGTACTTC.

This sequence joins TRBV7-9 and TRBJ1-2; 7 nucleotides align to TRBD1. Germline values: CDR1 SEHNR, CDR2 FQNEAQ (reference sequence). The CDR3 contains 13 residues. Trimming took 1 base from V and 6 from J; bases not matched to a gene: 2. This chain's CDR3 is CASSLETGDGYTF. Here the CDR3 DNA reads TGTGCCAGCAGCTTAGAAACAGGGGATGGCTACACCTTC.

V and J are TRBV28 and TRBJ1-2; the match to TRBD1 covers 10 bases. The CDR3 extends over 15 amino acids. The J segment lost 6 bases and the V segment lost 5 bases, leaving 9 bases of the junction unmatched. In germline, CDR1 is MDHEN, CDR2 SYDVKM. The CDR3 DNA is TGTGCCAGCAGTCTCAGCCGACAGGGGGCTAATGGCTACACCTTC. This translates into CASSLSRQGANGYTF.